The 7 T cell receptor beta chains in this list originate from one sample, sequenced in a study of T-cell reconstitution after alpha-beta-depleted transplantation in children. Preparing the TCRbeta library involved the use of unique molecular identifiers. TCRdb reanalysed the PCR reads using MiXCR and keeps one entry per CDR3 protein. This repertoire shows around 370,000 distinct CDR3 sequences, approximately 10% found once; its top ten account for roughly 2.5%. Sequenced here: PBMCs from the stem cell graft donor, sampled from the stem cell graft. These receptors originate from a human donor who donated a stem cell graft to a child with acute lymphoblastic leukemia.

The chain recombines TRBV20-1 with TRBJ2-1; TRBD1 might be the D (6 bases). V was clipped by 0 bases and J by 6 bases, with 15 bases between them. This CDR3 is 15 amino acids long. Germline V gene sequence: CDR1 DFQATT, CDR2 SNEGSKA (reference sequence). The CDR3 sequence is CSARDGGRASNEQFF. CDR3 bases: TGCAGTGCTAGAGATGGGGGCCGTGCGTCCAATGAGCAGTTCTTC.

The V gene is TRBV27, the J gene TRBJ1-3; possible D gene TRBD1, 6 bases. The germline V gene encodes CDR1 MNHEY and CDR2 SMNVEV (reference sequence). Trimming removed 0 bases at V and 0 bases at J, with 9 bases between. This CDR3 is 16 amino acids long. CDR3 protein: CASSLSGAYSGNTIYF. CDR3 sequence (DNA): TGTGCCAGCAGTTTATCGGGGGCTTACTCTGGAAACACCATATATTTT.

This CDR3 is CASSLVSGRASYEQYF. The DNA of the CDR3 is TGTGCCAGCAGCTTAGTATCAGGGAGGGCCTCCTACGAGCAGTACTTC. The J gene is TRBJ2-7, the V gene TRBV7-9; 7 bases align to TRBD2. In germline, CDR1 is SEHNR, CDR2 FQNEAQ (reference sequence). The CDR3 spans 16 residues. J was trimmed by 0 bases and V by 1 base; bases with no gene match: 6.

This chain links TRBV27 with TRBJ1-2, with 7 nucleotides matching TRBD1. The CDR3 spans 14 residues. Per germline, CDR1 MNHEY and CDR2 SMNVEV (reference sequence). The ends lost 6 bases at V and 8 bases at J; junction bases unmatched: 12. DNA for the CDR3: TGTGCCAGCAGGATTATACAGGGGCTCATCGGCTACACCTTC. The encoded protein is CASRIIQGLIGYTF.

The chain joins TRBV5-1 to TRBJ1-2; 9 bases map to TRBD1. The CDR3 has 14 amino acids. The ends lost 4 bases at V and 4 bases at J; junction bases unmatched: 5. Germline values: CDR1 SGHRS, CDR2 YFSETQ. The CDR3 DNA follows: TGCGCCAGCAGCCCGGGACAGGGATCCTATGGCTACACCTTC. Translated: CASSPGQGSYGYTF.

The table lists this clonotype with many counts. This chain connects TRBV24-1 to TRBJ1-4; possibly TRBD1 for D (5 bases). The V end was cut by 5 bases, the J end by 8 bases, with 17 bases between. Looked up from germline, CDR1 is KGHDR and CDR2 is SFDVKD. The CDR3 runs to 15 residues. The CDR3 nucleotides read TGTGCCACCAGTGGCCAGGGAAAGGAGAGCGAAAAACTGTTTTTT. It yields the protein CATSGQGKESEKLFF.

The chain has TRBV29-1 and TRBJ1-1, with a weak D call TRBD1 (6 bases). V shed 3 bases and J shed 2 bases, with 19 bases lying between them. CDR3 length equals 16 residues. The germline CDR1 and CDR2 sequences are SQVTM and ANQGSEA. CDR3 amino acids: CSVDQGLRYINTEAFF. Here the CDR3 DNA reads TGCAGCGTTGATCAGGGGCTGCGGTATATCAACACTGAAGCTTTCTTT.